The 3 T cell receptor beta chains reported below all come from one sample, sequenced in a study of response to subunit inactivated influenza vaccine. One entry per CDR3 protein, called by TCRdb with MiXCR from the RT-PCR reads. The sample has approximately 500,000 distinct CDR3 sequences, 10% to 15% seen once; the top ten hold around 13%. This sample comprised PBMCs from blood, obtained 45 days after vaccination. The receptors derive from a man aged 50 to 59 who received an inactivated influenza vaccine.

In its sample, this clonotype was seen a few times. This rearrangement joins TRBV7-2 to TRBJ2-1; 10 nucleotides align to TRBD2. After removal of 5 bases from V and 5 bases from J, the junction contained 6 bases not matched to a gene. CDR3 length: 15 amino acids. CDR1 and CDR2 from the germline V gene are SGHTA and FQGNSA. This CDR3 is CASSPSGRRNNEQFF. The CDR3 DNA reads TGTGCCAGCAGCCCTAGCGGGAGAAGGAACAATGAGCAGTTCTTC.

This clonotype came up a few times. The chain has TRBV5-1 and TRBJ2-1; D is perhaps TRBD1 (6 bases). V dropped 4 bases and J dropped 3 bases, with 23 bases sitting between them. This CDR3 spans 18 amino acids. Germline lookup yields CDR1 SGHRS and CDR2 YFSETQ. CDR3 DNA sequence: TGCGCCAGCAGCCGGGGTCCATACAGGGCCTTGTACTACAATGAGCAGTTCTTC. Translating gives CASSRGPYRALYYNEQFF.

This clonotype showed up many times. The chain combines TRBV10-3 with TRBJ2-1, with D possibly being TRBD2 (6 bases). V dropped 10 bases and J dropped 8 bases, with 21 bases sitting between them. Germline V lookup: CDR1 ENHRY, CDR2 SYGVKD. The CDR3 runs 14 residues. Written as DNA, the CDR3 is TGTGCCACTTATAACCGGGACTCCAGCGATGAGCAGTTCTTC. Protein sequence: CATYNRDSSDEQFF.